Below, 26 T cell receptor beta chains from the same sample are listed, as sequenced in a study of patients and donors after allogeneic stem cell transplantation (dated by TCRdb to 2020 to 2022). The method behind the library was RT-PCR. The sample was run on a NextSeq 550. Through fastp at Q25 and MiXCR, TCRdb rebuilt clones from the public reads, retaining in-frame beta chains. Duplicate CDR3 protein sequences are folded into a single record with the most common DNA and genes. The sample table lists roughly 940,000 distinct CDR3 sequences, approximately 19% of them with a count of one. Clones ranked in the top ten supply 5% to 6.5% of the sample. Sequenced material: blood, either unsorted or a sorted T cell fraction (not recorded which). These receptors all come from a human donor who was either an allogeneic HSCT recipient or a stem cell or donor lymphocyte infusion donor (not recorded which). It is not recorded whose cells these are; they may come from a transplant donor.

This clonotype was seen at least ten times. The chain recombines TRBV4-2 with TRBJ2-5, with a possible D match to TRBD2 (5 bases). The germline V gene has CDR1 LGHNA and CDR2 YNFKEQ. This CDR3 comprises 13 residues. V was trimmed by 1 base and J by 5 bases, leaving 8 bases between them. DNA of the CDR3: TGTGCCAGCAGCCAAGGGGGAGTGGAGACCCAGTACTTC. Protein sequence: CASSQGGVETQYF.

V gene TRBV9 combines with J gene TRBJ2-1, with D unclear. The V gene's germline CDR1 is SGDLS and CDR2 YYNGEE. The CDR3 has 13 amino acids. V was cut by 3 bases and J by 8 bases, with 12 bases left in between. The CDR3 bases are TGTGCCAGCAGCGCGACCCCAGTCCATGAGCAGTTCTTC. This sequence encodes CASSATPVHEQFF.

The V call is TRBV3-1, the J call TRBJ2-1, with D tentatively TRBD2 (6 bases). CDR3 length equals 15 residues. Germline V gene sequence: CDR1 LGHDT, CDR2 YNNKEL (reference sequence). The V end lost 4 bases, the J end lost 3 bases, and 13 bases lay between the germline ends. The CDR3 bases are TGTGCCAGCAGCCCGGCGGGACGCGGCTACAATGAGCAGTTCTTC. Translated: CASSPAGRGYNEQFF.

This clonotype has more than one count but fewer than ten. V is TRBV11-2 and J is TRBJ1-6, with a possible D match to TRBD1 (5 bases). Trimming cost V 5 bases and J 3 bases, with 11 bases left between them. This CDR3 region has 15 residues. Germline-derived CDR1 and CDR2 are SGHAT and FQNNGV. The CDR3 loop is CASSATANYNSPLHF. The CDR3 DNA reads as TGTGCCAGCAGCGCGACAGCGAACTATAATTCACCCCTCCACTTT. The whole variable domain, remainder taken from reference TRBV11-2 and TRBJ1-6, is EAGVAQSPRYKIIEKRQSVAFWCNPISGHATLYWYQQILGQGPKLLIQFQNNGVVDDSQLPKDRFSAERLKGVDSTLKIQPAKLEDSAVYLCASSATANYNSPLHFGNGTRLTVT.

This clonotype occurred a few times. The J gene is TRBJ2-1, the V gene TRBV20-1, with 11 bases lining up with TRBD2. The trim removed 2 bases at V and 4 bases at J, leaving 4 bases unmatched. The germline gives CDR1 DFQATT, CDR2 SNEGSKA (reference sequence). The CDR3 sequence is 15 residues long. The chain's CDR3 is CSARNGTSGYNEQFF. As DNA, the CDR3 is TGCAGTGCTAGAAATGGGACTAGCGGATACAATGAGCAGTTCTTC.

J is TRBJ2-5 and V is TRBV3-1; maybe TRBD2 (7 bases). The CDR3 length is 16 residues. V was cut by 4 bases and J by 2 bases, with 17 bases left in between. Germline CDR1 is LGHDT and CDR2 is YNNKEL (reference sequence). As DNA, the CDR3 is TGTGCCAGCAGCCTTCCCCAGGGAGGGGGGCAAGAGACCCAGTACTTC. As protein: CASSLPQGGGQETQYF.

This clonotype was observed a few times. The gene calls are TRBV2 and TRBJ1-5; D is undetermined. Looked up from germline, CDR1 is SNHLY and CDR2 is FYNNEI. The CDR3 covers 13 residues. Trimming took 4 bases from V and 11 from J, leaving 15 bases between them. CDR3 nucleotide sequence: TGTGCCAGCAGTGGGCGGTCGGGAACGGCCCAGCATTTT. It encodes CASSGRSGTAQHF.

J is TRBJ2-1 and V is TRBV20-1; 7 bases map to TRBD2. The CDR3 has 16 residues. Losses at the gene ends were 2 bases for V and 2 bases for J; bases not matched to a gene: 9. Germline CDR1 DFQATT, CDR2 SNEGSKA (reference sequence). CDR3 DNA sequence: TGCAGTGCTAGATCGGAGAGGGGAGGGACCTACAATGAGCAGTTCTTC. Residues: CSARSERGGTYNEQFF.

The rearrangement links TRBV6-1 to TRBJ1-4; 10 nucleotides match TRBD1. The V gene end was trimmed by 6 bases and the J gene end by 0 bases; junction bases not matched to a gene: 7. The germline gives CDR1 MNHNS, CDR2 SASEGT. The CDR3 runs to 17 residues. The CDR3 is CASSRGQGGTTNEKLFF. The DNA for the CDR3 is TGTGCCAGCAGCCGTGGACAGGGGGGAACAACTAATGAAAAACTGTTTTTT.

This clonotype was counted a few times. The CDR3 region has the DNA TGTGCCAGCAGTGGAATTTTGGACACCGGGGAGCTGTTTTTT. This encodes CASSGILDTGELFF. This chain connects TRBV25-1 to TRBJ2-2; the D is unclear. The germline V and J ends were trimmed by 4 bases and 3 bases, with 9 bases remaining between them. This CDR3 is 14 amino acids long. Per the germline V gene, CDR1 is MGHDK and CDR2 is SYGVNS.

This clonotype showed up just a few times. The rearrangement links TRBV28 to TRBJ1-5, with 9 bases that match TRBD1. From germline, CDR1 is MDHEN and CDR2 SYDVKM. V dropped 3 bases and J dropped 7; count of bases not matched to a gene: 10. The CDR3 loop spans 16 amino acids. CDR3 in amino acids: CASSFTFGTGNQPQHF. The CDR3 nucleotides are TGTGCCAGCAGTTTTACGTTTGGGACAGGGAACCAGCCCCAGCATTTT.

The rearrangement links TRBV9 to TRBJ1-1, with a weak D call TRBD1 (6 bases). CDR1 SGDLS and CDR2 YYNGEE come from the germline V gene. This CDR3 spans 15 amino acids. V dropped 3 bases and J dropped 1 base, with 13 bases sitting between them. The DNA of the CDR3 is TGTGCCAGCAGCGCAACGGGACACCAGAACACTGAAGCTTTCTTT. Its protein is CASSATGHQNTEAFF.

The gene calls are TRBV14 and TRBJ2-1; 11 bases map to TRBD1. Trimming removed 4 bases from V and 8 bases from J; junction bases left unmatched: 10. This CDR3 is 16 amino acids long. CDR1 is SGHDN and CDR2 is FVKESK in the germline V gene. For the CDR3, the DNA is TGTGCCAGCAGCCCCATCCCGGGACAGGGGGAAGATGAGCAGTTCTTC. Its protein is CASSPIPGQGEDEQFF.

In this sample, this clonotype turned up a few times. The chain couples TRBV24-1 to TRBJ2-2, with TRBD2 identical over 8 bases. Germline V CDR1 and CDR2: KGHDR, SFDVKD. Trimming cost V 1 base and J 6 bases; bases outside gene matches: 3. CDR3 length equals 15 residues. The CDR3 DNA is TGTGCCACCAGTGATTTAGGACTAGCCCCCGGGGAGCTGTTTTTT. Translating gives CATSDLGLAPGELFF.

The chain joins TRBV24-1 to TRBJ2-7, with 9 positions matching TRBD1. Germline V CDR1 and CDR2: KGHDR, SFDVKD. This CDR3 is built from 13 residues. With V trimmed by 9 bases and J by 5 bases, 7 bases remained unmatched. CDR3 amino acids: CATEGQGIHEQYF. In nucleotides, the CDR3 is TGTGCCACCGAAGGACAGGGGATCCACGAGCAGTACTTC.

The CDR3 here is CASSDSNTSGYTF. Here the CDR3 DNA reads TGTGCCAGCAGTGATTCTAATACGAGTGGCTACACCTTC. V and J are TRBV6-1 and TRBJ1-2, with no clear D. CDR1 and CDR2 from the germline V gene are MNHNS and SASEGT. V dropped 3 bases and J dropped 7 bases, with 12 bases sitting between them. The CDR3 is 13 amino acids.

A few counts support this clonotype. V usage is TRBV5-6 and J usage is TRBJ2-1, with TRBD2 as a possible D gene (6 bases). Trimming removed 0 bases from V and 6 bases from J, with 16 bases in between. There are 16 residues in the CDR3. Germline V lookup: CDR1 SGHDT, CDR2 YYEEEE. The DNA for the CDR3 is TGTGCCAGCAGCTTGGTTGGTGGGGGGAAGCGCAATGAGCAGTTCTTC. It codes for CASSLVGGGKRNEQFF.

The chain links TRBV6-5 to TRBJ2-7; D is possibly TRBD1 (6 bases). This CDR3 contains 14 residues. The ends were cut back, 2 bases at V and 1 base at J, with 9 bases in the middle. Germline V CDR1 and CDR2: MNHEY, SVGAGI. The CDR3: CASSYRGKSYEQYF. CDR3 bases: TGTGCCAGCAGTTACAGGGGGAAGTCCTACGAGCAGTACTTC.

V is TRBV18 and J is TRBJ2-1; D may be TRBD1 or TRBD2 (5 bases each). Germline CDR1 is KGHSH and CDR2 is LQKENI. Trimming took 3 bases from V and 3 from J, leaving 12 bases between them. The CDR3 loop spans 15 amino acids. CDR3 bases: TGTGCCAGCTCACCGGAGGCAGGGAACTACAATGAGCAGTTCTTC. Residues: CASSPEAGNYNEQFF.

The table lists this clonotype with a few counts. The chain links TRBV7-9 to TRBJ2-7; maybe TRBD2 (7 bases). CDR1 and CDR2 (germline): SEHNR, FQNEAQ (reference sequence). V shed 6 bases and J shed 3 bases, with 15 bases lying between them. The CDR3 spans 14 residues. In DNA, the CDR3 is TGTGCCAGCAGTTACGCGGGGGCCAACTACGAGCAGTACTTC. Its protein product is CASSYAGANYEQYF.

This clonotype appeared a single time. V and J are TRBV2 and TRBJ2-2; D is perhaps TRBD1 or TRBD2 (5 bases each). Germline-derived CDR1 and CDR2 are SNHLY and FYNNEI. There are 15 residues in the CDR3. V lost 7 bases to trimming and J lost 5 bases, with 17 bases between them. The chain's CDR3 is CASTVPAGRTGELFF. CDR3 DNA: TGTGCCAGCACCGTCCCGGCAGGGAGAACCGGGGAGCTGTTTTTT.

CDR3 sequence: CATSRAGNQPQHF. CDR3 DNA: TGTGCCACCAGCAGAGCTGGGAATCAGCCCCAGCATTTT. The chain combines TRBV15 with TRBJ1-5, with D uncertain. The V gene's germline CDR1 is LNHNV and CDR2 YYDKDF (reference sequence). CDR3 size: 13 residues. Trimming took 1 base from V and 4 from J, leaving 5 bases between them.

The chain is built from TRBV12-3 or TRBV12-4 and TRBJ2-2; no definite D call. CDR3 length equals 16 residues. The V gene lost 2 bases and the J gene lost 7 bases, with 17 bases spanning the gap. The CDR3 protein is CASSLIQMVGLGELFF. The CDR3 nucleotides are TGTGCCAGCAGTTTAATTCAAATGGTGGGCCTCGGGGAGCTGTTTTTT.

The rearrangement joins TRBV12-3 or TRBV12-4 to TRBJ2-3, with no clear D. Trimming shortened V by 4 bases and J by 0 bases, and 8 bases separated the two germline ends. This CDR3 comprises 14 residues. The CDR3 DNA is TGTGCCAGCAGTTCTATCTTTAGCACAGATACGCAGTATTTT. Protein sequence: CASSSIFSTDTQYF.

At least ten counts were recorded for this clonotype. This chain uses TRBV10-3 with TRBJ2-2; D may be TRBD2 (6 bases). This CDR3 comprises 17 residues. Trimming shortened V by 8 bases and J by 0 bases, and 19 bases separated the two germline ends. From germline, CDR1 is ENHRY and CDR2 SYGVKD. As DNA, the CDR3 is TGTGCCATCCCGGACGGAAGGGACTCCTCGAACACCGGGGAGCTGTTTTTT. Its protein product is CAIPDGRDSSNTGELFF.

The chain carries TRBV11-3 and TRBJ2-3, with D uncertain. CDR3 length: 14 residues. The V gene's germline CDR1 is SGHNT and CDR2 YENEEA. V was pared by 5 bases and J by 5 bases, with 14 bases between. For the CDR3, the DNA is TGTGCCAGCAGCGAAGCAATAGGGAAAGATACGCAGTATTTT. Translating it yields CASSEAIGKDTQYF.